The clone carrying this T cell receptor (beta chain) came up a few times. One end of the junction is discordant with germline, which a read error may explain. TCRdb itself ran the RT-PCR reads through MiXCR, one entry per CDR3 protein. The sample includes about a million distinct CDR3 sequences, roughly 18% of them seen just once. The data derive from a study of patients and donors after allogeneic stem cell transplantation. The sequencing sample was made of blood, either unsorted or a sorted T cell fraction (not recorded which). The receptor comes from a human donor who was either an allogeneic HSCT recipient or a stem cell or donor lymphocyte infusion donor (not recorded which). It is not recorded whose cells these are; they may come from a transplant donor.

The CDR3 sequence: CASSFVPDSYGQYF. As DNA, the CDR3 is TGTGCCAGCAGTTTCGTCCCGGATTCCTACGGGCAGTACTTC. The V call is TRBV12-3 or TRBV12-4, the J call TRBJ2-7; D uncertain. This CDR3 region has 14 residues.